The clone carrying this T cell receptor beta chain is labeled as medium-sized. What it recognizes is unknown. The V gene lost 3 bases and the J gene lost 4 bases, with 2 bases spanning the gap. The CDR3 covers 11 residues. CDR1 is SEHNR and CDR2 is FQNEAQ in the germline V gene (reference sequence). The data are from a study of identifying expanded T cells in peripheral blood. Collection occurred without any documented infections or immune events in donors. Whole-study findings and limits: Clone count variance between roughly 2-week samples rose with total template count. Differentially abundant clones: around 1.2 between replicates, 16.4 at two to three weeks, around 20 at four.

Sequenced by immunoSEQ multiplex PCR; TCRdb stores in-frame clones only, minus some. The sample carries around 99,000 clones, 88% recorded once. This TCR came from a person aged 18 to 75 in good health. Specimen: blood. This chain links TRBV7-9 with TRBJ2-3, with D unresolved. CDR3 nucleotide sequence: TGTGCCAGCAGCTTGGCAGATACGCAGTATTTT. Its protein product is CASSLADTQYF.